Here is one T cell receptor beta chain with its context. The antigen is not known. This record belongs to a study of cytomegalovirus exposure and HLA in healthy donors. Study findings and constraints: HLA allele associations emerged for fewer than 20,000 TCR beta sequences in a later analysis, at 0.05 false discovery rate. Differences between HLA loci emerged in a later analysis of TCR association rates, with DRB1 most and HLA-C fewest. Reported findings show TCR beta sequences accurately forecast HLA-A and HLA-B alleles in most subjects.

Use of 60 Vbeta and 13 Jbeta primers characterized the PCR. The table came from immunoSEQ multiplex PCR; TCRdb's copy has only in-frame clones and leaves some out. The sample has roughly 200,000 clones, 60% to 85% seen once. Germline V gene data show CDR1 as MNHEY and CDR2 as SVGAGI. CDR3 size: 13 residues. The V end was cut by 0 bases, the J end by 5 bases, with 7 bases between. The donors (healthy individuals) were bone marrow donors. The chain joins TRBV6-5 to TRBJ2-5; D ambiguous. The specimen sequenced was PBMCs. This clonotype was sampled from a girl aged 5-17 years in good health and CMV-seropositive. Here the CDR3 DNA reads TGTGCCAGCAGTTACTCTAGTTGGGAGACCCAGTACTTC. Translation: CASSYSSWETQYF.